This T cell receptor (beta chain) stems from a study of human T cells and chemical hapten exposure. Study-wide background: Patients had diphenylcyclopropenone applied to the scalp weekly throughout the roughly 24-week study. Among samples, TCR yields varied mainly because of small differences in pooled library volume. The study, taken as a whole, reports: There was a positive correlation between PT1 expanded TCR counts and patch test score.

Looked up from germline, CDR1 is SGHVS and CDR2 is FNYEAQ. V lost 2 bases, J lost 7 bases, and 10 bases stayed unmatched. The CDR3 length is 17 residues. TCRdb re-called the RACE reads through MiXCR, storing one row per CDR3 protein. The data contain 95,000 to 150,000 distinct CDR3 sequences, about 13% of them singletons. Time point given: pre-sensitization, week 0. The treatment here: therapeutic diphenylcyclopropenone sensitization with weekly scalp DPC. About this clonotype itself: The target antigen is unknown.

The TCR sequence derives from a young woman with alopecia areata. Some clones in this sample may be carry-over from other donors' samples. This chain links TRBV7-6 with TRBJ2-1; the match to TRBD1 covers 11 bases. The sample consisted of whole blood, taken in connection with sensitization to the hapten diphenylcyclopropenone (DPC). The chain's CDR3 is CASSLNLVRDRGNEQFF. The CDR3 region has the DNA TGTGCCAGCAGCTTAAACTTGGTCCGGGACAGGGGGAATGAGCAGTTCTTC.